Presented here are 7 T cell receptor beta chains from one specimen sequenced in a study of blood T cell repertoires in COVID-19. The repertoire was sequenced with immunoSEQ multiplex PCR; TCRdb's copy has only in-frame clones and lacks some. The sample includes about 94,000 clones, 80% to 85% of them seen just once. Sequencing was performed on peripheral blood. Receptor source: a man between 60 and 75 years old with acute or convalescent COVID-19.

The V call is TRBV19, the J call TRBJ2-4; TRBD1 matches at 9 bases. The CDR3 loop spans 18 amino acids. Trimming took 5 bases from V and 5 from J; bases not matched to a gene: 16. CDR1 is LNHDA, CDR2 SQIVND, per germline (reference sequence). The CDR3 coding sequence is TGTGCCAGTAGTGGCGGGACAGGGTCCGTGAGTGTGGAAAACATTCAGTACTTC. Amino acid sequence: CASSGGTGSVSVENIQYF.

This chain links TRBV30 with TRBJ2-2, with D perhaps TRBD2 (7 bases). The CDR3 contains 15 residues. CDR1 and CDR2 (germline): GTSNPN, SVGIG (reference sequence). The ends were cut back, 0 bases at V and 4 bases at J, with 12 bases in the middle. The CDR3 reads CAWSVRGAGTGELFF. As DNA, the CDR3 is TGTGCCTGGAGTGTACGGGGGGCCGGCACCGGGGAGCTGTTTTTT.

This chain uses TRBV24-1 with TRBJ2-7; TRBD1 might be the D (6 bases). Germline-derived CDR1 and CDR2 are KGHDR and SFDVKD. This CDR3 has 14 residues. With 2 bases removed from V and 6 bases from J, the gap between germline ends came to 13 bases. The CDR3: CATSDSTGMPEQYF. The CDR3 DNA reads TGTGCCACCAGTGATTCTACAGGGATGCCCGAGCAGTACTTC.

The chain joins TRBV28 to TRBJ2-2, with TRBD1 identical over 10 bases. CDR3 length equals 16 residues. CDR1 MDHEN and CDR2 SYDVKM come from the germline V gene. The ends lost 2 bases at V and 3 bases at J; junction bases unmatched: 3. Written as DNA, the CDR3 is TGTGCCAGCAGTTTAGAAGGGACAGGGGACACCGGGGAGCTGTTTTTT. Translating it yields CASSLEGTGDTGELFF.

The chain links TRBV5-1 to TRBJ1-1; D is ambiguous. Per germline, CDR1 SGHRS and CDR2 YFSETQ. The CDR3 runs to 14 residues. V dropped 1 base and J dropped 1 base, with 8 bases sitting between them. DNA for the CDR3: TGCGCCAGCAGCTTGCGTCAGTCGAACACTGAAGCTTTCTTT. Translation: CASSLRQSNTEAFF.

This clone was seen more than once but under ten times. The J gene is TRBJ1-2, the V gene TRBV7-3, with D uncertain. Germline V CDR1 and CDR2: SGHTA, FQGTGA. The V end was cut by 2 bases, the J end by 7 bases, with 23 bases between. This CDR3 is 17 amino acids long. The CDR3 sequence is CASSLVARQYDTGGYTF. The CDR3 DNA sequence: TGTGCCAGCAGCTTAGTTGCCCGGCAGTACGACACCGGTGGCTACACCTTC.

This rearrangement joins TRBV19 to TRBJ2-5; 9 bases map to TRBD2. CDR1 is LNHDA, CDR2 SQIVND, per germline (reference sequence). This CDR3 is 16 amino acids long. With V trimmed by 1 base and J by 1 base, 4 bases remained unmatched. The CDR3 region is CASSIALAGLQETQYF. The CDR3 bases are TGTGCCAGTAGTATAGCTCTAGCGGGGCTCCAAGAGACCCAGTACTTC.